This T cell receptor (beta chain) was captured by sequencing in a study of shared clonotypes between healthy human individuals. Produced via immunoSEQ multiplex PCR; TCRdb's table is partial and in-frame only. The sample lists approximately 2.1 million clones; 80% to 95% were seen once. The CDR3 is 16 amino acids. Trimming cost V 0 bases and J 0 bases, with 6 bases left between them. From germline, CDR1 is MGHRA and CDR2 YSYEKL. The chain carries TRBV4-1 and TRBJ2-6; D call uncertain. What was sequenced was naive CD4+ T cells from PBMCs. Subset reported: CD45RA+ positively selected. The clonotype originates from a man aged 18-30 years in good health. Some clones in this sample may be carry-over from other donors' samples. The CDR3 coding sequence is TGCGCCAGCAGCCAAGATGTCCGCTCTGGGGCCAACGTCCTGACTTTC. Translating gives CASSQDVRSGANVLTF.